The entry that follows covers one TCR beta chain sequence. Its antigen is not known. Between the trimmed V and J ends, which lost 0 bases and 4 bases, there was a span of 9 bases. This CDR3 spans 14 amino acids. The germline gives CDR1 MGHRA, CDR2 YSYEKL. The protocol was immunoSEQ multiplex PCR, while the TCRdb copy is restricted to in-frame clones and leaves out a portion. The sample carries millions of clones, around nine tenths recorded once. This entry comes from a study of shared clonotypes between healthy human individuals. Study-level background: For every donor, three CD4 naive, three CD4 memory, two CD8 naive and one CD8 memory plates were used. Study-level results: Having only a few donors restricted how much genetic and exposure-history diversity was captured.

The origin of this receptor is a man younger than 30 in good health. The specimen sequenced was naive CD4+ T cells sorted from blood. Subset denoted: CD45RA+ positively selected. V gene TRBV4-1 combines with J gene TRBJ2-5; D ambiguous. CDR3 region: CASSQDEWRETQYF. The CDR3 nucleotides read TGCGCCAGCAGCCAAGATGAGTGGAGAGAGACCCAGTACTTC.